A single sample gave rise to the 30 T cell receptor beta chains below, sequenced in a study of blood T cell repertoires in COVID-19. The table came from immunoSEQ multiplex PCR; TCRdb's copy has only in-frame clones and leaves some out. The repertoire includes some 320,000 clones, roughly 90% of them detected once, and roughly 10% sits in the top ten. Sequenced material: peripheral blood. Every receptor here comes from a woman younger than 45 with COVID-19, enrolled during active disease.

This clone was recorded a few times. The V gene is TRBV29-1, the J gene TRBJ1-1, with D possibly matching TRBD1 (5 bases). Trimming pared 4 bases from V and 1 base from J, leaving 7 bases between. The length of the CDR3 is 12 residues. Germline V gene data show CDR1 as SQVTM and CDR2 as ANQGSEA. CDR3 sequence: CSVGGENTEAFF. The CDR3 DNA sequence: TGCAGCGTTGGGGGGGAGAACACTGAAGCTTTCTTT.

The chain combines TRBV6-4 with TRBJ1-1; no firm D call. This CDR3 has 11 residues. CDR1 and CDR2 (germline): MRHNA, SNTAGT. Trimming shortened V by 8 bases and J by 1 base, and 5 bases separated the two germline ends. The CDR3 nucleotides read TGTGCCAGCGGGAGGAACACTGAAGCTTTCTTT. Amino acid sequence: CASGRNTEAFF.

The V call is TRBV6-5, the J call TRBJ1-1; possible D gene TRBD1, 5 bases. This CDR3 contains 15 residues. Trimming removed 2 bases at V and 4 bases at J, with 14 bases between. Germline V lookup: CDR1 MNHEY, CDR2 SVGAGI. The DNA for the CDR3 is TGTGCCAGCAGTTACCAAAGACCGGGGGGCACTGAAGCTTTCTTT. It codes for CASSYQRPGGTEAFF.

This clone was picked up one time. The chain couples TRBV5-1 to TRBJ2-3; TRBD1 is a possible D gene (6 bases). Trimming stripped 0 bases from V and 2 bases from J, with 10 bases between. This CDR3 region has 15 residues. Germline V gives CDR1 SGHRS, CDR2 YFSETQ. The CDR3 reads CASSLGTDDTDTQYF. The DNA for the CDR3 is TGCGCCAGCAGCTTGGGGACAGACGACACAGATACGCAGTATTTT. Together with reference TRBV5-1 and TRBJ2-3, the CDR3 gives the full variable domain: KAGVTQTPRYLIKTRGQQVTLSCSPISGHRSVSWYQQTPGQGLQFLFEYFSETQRNKGNFPGRFSGRQFSNSRSEMNVSTLELGDSALYLCASSLGTDDTDTQYFGPGTRLTVL.

This clone has just a few counts. V and J are TRBV5-1 and TRBJ2-7, with 11 bases matching TRBD1. Trimming cost V 3 bases and J 0 bases; bases outside gene matches: 5. The CDR3 spans 16 residues. The germline V gene encodes CDR1 SGHRS and CDR2 YFSETQ. The CDR3 nucleotides are TGCGCCAGCAGCTCCGGACAGGGGGCCGTCTCCTACGAGCAGTACTTC. Its translation: CASSSGQGAVSYEQYF. Variable domain in full (rest from reference TRBV5-1 and TRBJ2-7): KAGVTQTPRYLIKTRGQQVTLSCSPISGHRSVSWYQQTPGQGLQFLFEYFSETQRNKGNFPGRFSGRQFSNSRSEMNVSTLELGDSALYLCASSSGQGAVSYEQYFGPGTRLTVT.

The V call is TRBV2, the J call TRBJ1-6; 7 bases are a match to TRBD1. Germline CDR1 SNHLY, CDR2 FYNNEI. The CDR3 sequence is 15 residues long. The junction had 4 bases not matched to a gene; V was cut back by 3 bases and J by 5 bases. The CDR3 protein is CASSETGFNNSPLHF. The DNA of the CDR3 is TGTGCCAGCAGTGAGACAGGGTTCAATAATTCACCCCTCCACTTT.

This sequence joins TRBV5-1 and TRBJ2-3, with 10 bases matching TRBD2. Germline assignment: CDR1 SGHRS and CDR2 YFSETQ. The V gene end was trimmed by 4 bases and the J gene end by 4 bases; junction bases not matched to a gene: 12. CDR3 length: 17 amino acids. In nucleotides, the CDR3 is TGCGCCAGCAGCGGGACCATAGCGGGGGGCTTCCCAGATACGCAGTATTTT. It codes for CASSGTIAGGFPDTQYF.

There are a few counts of this clone. V and J are TRBV27 and TRBJ2-1, with no clear D. The CDR3 has 15 amino acids. Germline CDR1 MNHEY, CDR2 SMNVEV (reference sequence). With 5 bases removed from V and 4 bases from J, the gap between germline ends came to 15 bases. The CDR3 DNA reads TGTGCCAGCAGTCACGACTTTCCATTATACAATGAGCAGTTCTTC. Its translation is CASSHDFPLYNEQFF.

V usage is TRBV7-7 and J usage is TRBJ1-1, with 9 nucleotides matching TRBD1. The CDR3 has 15 residues. With 5 bases clipped from V and 7 bases from J, the junction kept 11 bases outside the gene matches. Germline V CDR1 and CDR2: SSHAT, FNYEAQ (reference sequence). The chain's CDR3 is CASSRFTGGADEAFF. The CDR3, as DNA: TGTGCCAGCAGCCGATTCACAGGGGGCGCGGATGAAGCTTTCTTT.

The chain has TRBV5-1 and TRBJ1-4; unclear D gene. The CDR3 is 16 amino acids. V lost 2 bases, J lost 0 bases, and 11 bases lay in between. CDR1 is SGHRS and CDR2 is YFSETQ in the germline V gene. This CDR3 is CASSLSAAATNEKLFF. CDR3 nucleotide sequence: TGCGCCAGCAGCTTATCAGCAGCGGCAACTAATGAAAAACTGTTTTTT.

The CDR3 is CASSPPGGEAFF. The CDR3 DNA sequence: TGTGCCAGCAGCCCTCCTGGGGGCGAAGCTTTCTTT. The chain is built from TRBV5-4 and TRBJ1-1, with TRBD1 as a possible D gene (6 bases). This CDR3 spans 12 amino acids. The V and J ends lost 4 bases and 8 bases respectively, with 12 bases between them. Per the germline V gene, CDR1 is SGHNT and CDR2 is YYREEE (reference sequence).

This chain links TRBV4-1 with TRBJ1-4; D is unclear. Trimming left V 4 bases short and J 6 bases short, with 15 bases between. Germline CDR1 MGHRA, CDR2 YSYEKL. CDR3 length: 15 residues. This chain's CDR3 is CASSLVPWRDEKLFF. As DNA, the CDR3 is TGCGCCAGCAGCCTTGTTCCATGGAGGGATGAAAAACTGTTTTTT.

The chain links TRBV2 to TRBJ2-4, with 7 bases aligning to TRBD1. After removal of 6 bases from V and 0 bases from J, the junction contained 11 bases not matched to a gene. CDR1 is SNHLY and CDR2 is FYNNEI in the germline V gene. CDR3 length: 17 amino acids. The CDR3 DNA sequence: TGTGCCAGCAGAACAGGGAGTGAGGGGGCAGCCAAAAACATTCAGTACTTC. Encoded protein: CASRTGSEGAAKNIQYF.

The DNA for the CDR3 is TGTGCCAGCAGCTTAGGACAGGGTCGGCAGCCCCAGCATTTT. Its protein product is CASSLGQGRQPQHF. This chain connects TRBV13 to TRBJ1-5, with D possibly matching TRBD1 (6 bases). In germline, CDR1 is PRHDT, CDR2 FYEKMQ (reference sequence). The germline V and J ends were trimmed by 0 bases and 7 bases, with 10 bases remaining between them. The CDR3 contains 14 residues.

This rearrangement joins TRBV11-3 to TRBJ2-5; 8 bases match TRBD2. CDR1 SGHNT and CDR2 YENEEA come from the germline V gene. This CDR3 is 15 amino acids long. Losses at the gene ends were 5 bases for V and 4 bases for J; bases not matched to a gene: 9. The chain's CDR3 is CASSPNTAGGETQYF. CDR3 nucleotide sequence: TGTGCCAGCAGCCCAAACACCGCGGGGGGAGAGACCCAGTACTTC.

The V and J genes are TRBV18 and TRBJ1-4, with D uncertain. The germline V gene encodes CDR1 KGHSH and CDR2 LQKENI. V was shortened by 0 bases and J by 8 bases, with 10 bases between the two germline ends. CDR3 length equals 14 residues. The CDR3 sequence is CASSPPGVREKLFF. The CDR3, as DNA: TGTGCCAGCTCACCACCCGGGGTCCGGGAAAAACTGTTTTTT. The variable domain in full, with the rest retrieved from reference TRBV18 and TRBJ1-4, is NAGVMQNPRHLVRRRGQEARLRCSPMKGHSHVYWYRQLPEEGLKFMVYLQKENIIDESGMPKERFSAEFPKEGPSILRIQQVVRGDSAAYFCASSPPGVREKLFFGSGTQLSVL.

The J gene is TRBJ1-4, the V gene TRBV5-1; the D is unclear. Germline CDR1 is SGHRS and CDR2 is YFSETQ. The CDR3 consists of 14 residues. Trimming stripped 4 bases from V and 7 bases from J, with 14 bases between. CDR3 sequence (DNA): TGCGCCAGCAGCCGGACGGGGTGGGGTGAAAAACTGTTTTTT. It codes for CASSRTGWGEKLFF.

This clone was observed once. The chain recombines TRBV6-4 with TRBJ2-3; TRBD2 matches 10 bases. CDR3 size: 17 residues. CDR1 and CDR2 from the germline V gene are MRHNA and SNTAGT. V was clipped by 0 bases and J by 0 bases; unmatched bases: 3. CDR3 DNA: TGTGCCAGCAGTGACTCGGCTAGCGGGGGTAGCACAGATACGCAGTATTTT. Amino acid sequence: CASSDSASGGSTDTQYF.

The J gene is TRBJ2-2, the V gene TRBV24-1, with 9 nucleotides matching TRBD1. V lost 4 bases to trimming and J lost 7 bases; unmatched junction nucleotides: 6. Germline V gives CDR1 KGHDR, CDR2 SFDVKD. The CDR3 has 15 amino acids. In DNA form, the CDR3 reads TGTGCCACCAGTGAACCACAGGGGGCTGTCGGGGAGCTGTTTTTT. Its translation is CATSEPQGAVGELFF.

The chain links TRBV27 to TRBJ1-6; TRBD1 agrees at 7 bases. The CDR3 consists of 16 residues. V lost 6 bases to trimming and J lost 6 bases; unmatched junction nucleotides: 11. Germline CDR1 MNHEY, CDR2 SMNVEV (reference sequence). The CDR3 reads CASRVTGDLGNSPLHF. The CDR3 DNA is TGTGCCAGCAGGGTAACAGGGGACCTAGGTAATTCACCCCTCCACTTT.

The chain joins TRBV2 to TRBJ1-5; TRBD1 might be the D (6 bases). The germline V gene has CDR1 SNHLY and CDR2 FYNNEI. V lost 8 bases, J lost 7 bases, and 12 bases lay in between. The CDR3 has 12 residues. CDR3 coding DNA: TGTGCCAGCCACAGGGATGGGCAGCCCCAGCATTTT. It yields the protein CASHRDGQPQHF.

V usage is TRBV6-6 and J usage is TRBJ1-4; TRBD1 matches at 7 bases. There are 15 residues in the CDR3. Germline V gene lookup returns CDR1 MNHNY and CDR2 SVGAGI (reference sequence). J gave up 4 bases and V 0 bases, and 2 bases lay outside the gene matches. CDR3 DNA sequence: TGTGCCAGCAGTTACTCGAACAGGGGTAATGAAAAACTGTTTTTT. This translates into CASSYSNRGNEKLFF.

V usage is TRBV30 and J usage is TRBJ1-2; TRBD1 is a possible D gene (5 bases). The CDR3 runs to 13 residues. Germline CDR1 and CDR2: GTSNPN and SVGIG (reference sequence). Trimming left V 1 base short and J 8 bases short, with 14 bases between. As DNA, the CDR3 is TGTGCCTGGAGTGCCGACAGAGCTATGGGCTACACCTTC. It specifies CAWSADRAMGYTF.

The chain has TRBV15 and TRBJ2-2; D perhaps matches TRBD2 (5 bases). From germline, CDR1 is LNHNV and CDR2 YYDKDF (reference sequence). The V gene lost 7 bases and the J gene lost 8 bases, with 11 bases spanning the gap. The CDR3 is 12 residues long. This chain's CDR3 is CATNPGGGELFF. The CDR3 DNA is TGTGCCACCAACCCAGGAGGAGGGGAGCTGTTTTTT.

This chain connects TRBV24-1 to TRBJ2-6; D perhaps matches TRBD2 (5 bases). Looked up from germline, CDR1 is KGHDR and CDR2 is SFDVKD. The V gene lost 6 bases and the J gene lost 0 bases, with 11 bases spanning the gap. This CDR3 region has 16 residues. The CDR3 sequence: CATSTDGNSGANVLTF. As DNA, the CDR3 is TGTGCCACCAGTACCGACGGGAACTCTGGGGCCAACGTCCTGACTTTC.

CDR3 coding DNA: TGTGCCACCAGTGATCCCAACGGGGAGCTGTTTTTT. It codes for CATSDPNGELFF. This chain uses TRBV24-1 with TRBJ2-2, with unresolved D. V lost 3 bases, J lost 7 bases, and 5 bases lay in between. Germline values: CDR1 KGHDR, CDR2 SFDVKD. The CDR3 has 12 amino acids.

The rearrangement links TRBV6-5 to TRBJ1-3; 7 nucleotides match TRBD1. The J segment lost 2 bases and the V segment lost 7 bases, leaving 8 bases of the junction unmatched. The CDR3 runs 15 residues. Germline CDR1 is MNHEY and CDR2 is SVGAGI. This CDR3 is CASKIDRVTGNTIYF. CDR3 nucleotides: TGTGCCAGCAAGATTGACAGGGTAACTGGAAACACCATATATTTT.

This chain uses TRBV3-1 (or the pseudogene TRBV3-2) with TRBJ1-1; no clear D gene. The CDR3 spans 14 residues. Germline V CDR1 and CDR2: LGHDT, YNNKEL (reference sequence). Trimming cost V 3 bases and J 4 bases, with 12 bases left between them. CDR3 amino acids: CASSQTLGGTEAFF. The CDR3 bases are TGTGCCAGCAGCCAGACGCTTGGAGGCACTGAAGCTTTCTTT.

The gene calls are TRBV30 and TRBJ1-1; unclear D gene. V lost 3 bases to trimming and J lost 3 bases, with 11 bases between them. Germline-derived CDR1 and CDR2 are GTSNPN and SVGIG (reference sequence). This CDR3 region has 13 residues. The CDR3 DNA follows: TGTGCCTGGAGGCCGGGAGACTACACTGAAGCTTTCTTT. Amino acids: CAWRPGDYTEAFF.

The gene calls are TRBV9 and TRBJ1-2; no clear D gene. Germline V gene data show CDR1 as SGDLS and CDR2 as YYNGEE. The CDR3 spans 14 residues. V was cut by 5 bases and J by 6 bases, with 17 bases left in between. The CDR3 is CASRESSEWDGYTF. Here the CDR3 DNA reads TGTGCCAGCAGGGAGAGTTCCGAATGGGATGGCTACACCTTC.